Listed here are 8 T cell receptor beta chains from one sample, sequenced in a study of T cell responses to AZD1222 COVID-19 vaccine (dated by TCRdb to the early 2020s). The time point label for this specimen denotes: baseline before first vaccination. Preparation of the library involved the immunoSEQ multiplex PCR assay. The table comes from immuneACCESS by way of TCRdb, which keeps in-frame sequences with V and J called. Part of the clones is missing from these tables; in studies checked, under half for an unresolved V gene and the rest for unknown reasons. The sample contains about 53,000 clones, approximately 84% of them found a single time. The ten largest make up 27% of the sample. This specimen was peripheral blood, taken on day 0 of AZD1222 vaccination. The receptors here all came from an adult in good health.

This chain joins TRBV28 and TRBJ1-5; a possible D gene is TRBD1 (5 bases). Germline values: CDR1 MDHEN, CDR2 SYDVKM. This CDR3 has 15 amino acids. V gave up 4 bases and J gave up 0 bases, with 10 bases separating them. CDR3 nucleotide sequence: TGTGCCAGCAGTTATAAGGGGAGTAGCAATCAGCCCCAGCATTTT. Residues: CASSYKGSSNQPQHF.

The CDR3 spells CASRRPQGSSGANVLTF. The DNA of the CDR3 is TGTGCCAGCAGGCGCCCGCAGGGATCCTCGGGGGCCAACGTCCTGACTTTC. The chain recombines TRBV19 with TRBJ2-6, with D possibly matching TRBD1 (5 bases). V lost 9 bases and J 4 bases, leaving 22 bases between the germline ends. This CDR3 is 17 amino acids long. Germline values: CDR1 LNHDA, CDR2 SQIVND (reference sequence).

The chain carries TRBV18 and TRBJ2-3, with 9 bases lining up with TRBD1. CDR3 length: 17 residues. Germline V CDR1 and CDR2: KGHSH, LQKENI. Trimming removed 3 bases from V and 2 bases from J; junction bases left unmatched: 9. As DNA, the CDR3 is TGTGCCAGCTCACCTCCGGGGACAGGGAGAGTCACAGATACGCAGTATTTT. It encodes CASSPPGTGRVTDTQYF.

The gene calls are TRBV5-5 and TRBJ2-5; D is ambiguous. Trimming removed 1 base from V and 4 bases from J, with 5 bases in between. The CDR3 covers 12 residues. Germline CDR1 reads SGHKS; CDR2 reads YYEKEE (reference sequence). The CDR3 sequence: CASSLRTETQYF. DNA for the CDR3: TGTGCCAGCAGCTTGAGGACAGAGACCCAGTACTTC.

The rearrangement uses TRBV7-2 and TRBJ1-1; TRBD1 is a possible D gene (6 bases). V was cut by 5 bases and J by 0 bases, with 13 bases left in between. CDR3 size: 15 residues. The V gene's germline CDR1 is SGHTA and CDR2 FQGNSA. CDR3 residues: CASSRGATMNTEAFF. The CDR3 nucleotides read TGTGCCAGCAGCCGGGGGGCAACAATGAACACTGAAGCTTTCTTT.

The V gene is TRBV21-1, the J gene TRBJ2-7; TRBD1, the table's D call, lacks a check against the DNA. TRBV21-1 is termed a pseudogene. CDR3 size: 11 residues. The DNA for the CDR3 is TGTGCCAGCAGCTCCCGGGACAGGGAAGTCTTC. The encoded protein is CASSSRDREVF.

V usage is TRBV7-9 and J usage is TRBJ1-3, with TRBD1 as a possible D gene (5 bases). Trimming left V 5 bases short and J 2 bases short, with 16 bases between. The CDR3 is 16 amino acids. Per germline, CDR1 SEHNR and CDR2 FQNEAQ (reference sequence). The CDR3 region is CASSLLTVSAGNTIYF. The CDR3 nucleotides are TGTGCCAGCAGCCTCCTGACAGTCTCGGCTGGAAACACCATATATTTT.

The V and J genes are TRBV2 and TRBJ1-1, with unresolved D. This CDR3 has 15 amino acids. V lost 8 bases and J lost 1, with 17 bases in between. CDR1 is SNHLY, CDR2 FYNNEI, per germline. CDR3 nucleotide sequence: TGTGCCAGCGCCTTGGAGGGCCGCGGGAACACTGAAGCTTTCTTT. This sequence encodes CASALEGRGNTEAFF.